This entry concerns a single T cell receptor (beta chain). This sample stems from a study of blood T cell repertoires in COVID-19. In the study overall: COVID-19 samples, acute and convalescent, were from the United States, Italy and Spain. Nucleic acid was either cDNA or gDNA, and it came from T cells, B-cell-depleted T cells, or PBMCs.

Per the authors' pipeline: Amplifying reference gene primers gave estimates of nucleated cell counts. This table comes from immunoSEQ multiplex PCR, and its TCRdb copy is limited to in-frame clones, with some not included. The DNA was the basis for D and trimming; V, J and clone size are from that table. Among around 620,000 clones listed, 80% to 90% were seen once. V lost 4 bases, J lost 3 bases, and 7 bases stayed unmatched. CDR1 and CDR2 from the germline V gene are LGHDT and YNNKEL (reference sequence). This CDR3 contains 15 residues. The receptor was derived from a woman aged 18-29 years with acute or convalescent COVID-19. The sequencing input was peripheral blood. The chain uses TRBV3-1 (or the pseudogene TRBV3-2) and TRBJ2-3; TRBD1 matches at 7 bases. CDR3 loop: CASSRRQGGTDTQYF. The CDR3 region has the DNA TGTGCCAGCAGCCGACGACAGGGTGGGACAGATACGCAGTATTTT.